One and the same sample provided the 12 T cell receptor beta chains below, sequenced in a study of shared clonotypes between healthy human individuals. Method: immunoSEQ multiplex PCR; TCRdb's copy keeps in-frame clones and lacks some. The table has 600,000 to 750,000 clones, 72% seen once. The sample consisted of memory CD4+ T cells sorted from blood. Subset meaning: CD45RA-negative fraction. These receptors originate from a woman aged 25 to 45 in good health.

The chain uses TRBV6-6 and TRBJ1-1; no firm D call. Germline lookup yields CDR1 MNHNY and CDR2 SVGAGI (reference sequence). CDR3 length equals 14 residues. V gave up 2 bases and J gave up 1 base, with 8 bases separating them. This chain's CDR3 is CASSYGKGNTEAFF. The DNA for the CDR3 is TGTGCCAGCAGTTACGGTAAAGGGAACACTGAAGCTTTCTTT.

The gene calls are TRBV9 and TRBJ2-6, with D unresolved. The V and J ends lost 0 bases and 1 base respectively, with 5 bases between them. This CDR3 has 15 residues. From germline, CDR1 is SGDLS and CDR2 YYNGEE. CDR3 coding DNA: TGTGCCAGCAGCGTAGGGGGATCTGGGGCCAACGTCCTGACTTTC. This gives the protein CASSVGGSGANVLTF.

The chain has TRBV19 and TRBJ2-5, with D perhaps being TRBD1 or TRBD2 (7 bases each). CDR1 LNHDA and CDR2 SQIVND come from the germline V gene (reference sequence). V was clipped by 5 bases and J by 5 bases, with 21 bases between them. The CDR3 has 16 residues. CDR3 residues: CASSPPGRGRVETQYF. The CDR3 coding sequence is TGTGCCAGTAGTCCCCCGGGGAGGGGGCGTGTGGAGACCCAGTACTTC.

Worth noting for this clone: A much bigger clone sits one base away, suggesting this may be a read error. Other DNA sequences from this sample encode an identical CDR3 as well. V is TRBV9 and J is TRBJ2-2; no firm D call. This CDR3 contains 13 residues. V was trimmed by 3 bases and J by 7 bases, leaving 10 bases between them. Germline V lookup: CDR1 SGDLS, CDR2 YYNGEE. This chain's CDR3 is CASSAQGVGELFF. DNA of the CDR3: TGTGCCAGCAGCGCACAAGGAGTCGGGGAGCTGTTTTTT.

In its sample, this clone was seen a few times. CDR3 sequence: CASSLGLSSNQPQHF. For the CDR3, the DNA is TGTGCCAGCAGCTTAGGGCTCAGTTCTAATCAGCCCCAGCATTTT. The J gene is TRBJ1-5, the V gene TRBV11-2; D remains ambiguous. The CDR3 covers 15 residues. Germline values: CDR1 SGHAT, CDR2 FQNNGV. Trimming took 1 base from V and 4 from J, leaving 11 bases between them.

The J gene is TRBJ1-5, the V gene TRBV28, with D tentatively TRBD1 (5 bases). Per germline, CDR1 MDHEN and CDR2 SYDVKM. This CDR3 spans 12 amino acids. Trimming pared 2 bases from V and 10 bases from J, leaving 9 bases between. The CDR3 bases are TGTGCCAGCAGTTTAATCGGGACCCCCCAGCATTTT. Residues: CASSLIGTPQHF.

The chain recombines TRBV4-1 with TRBJ2-2; D unclear. The length of the CDR3 is 17 residues. Germline values: CDR1 MGHRA, CDR2 YSYEKL. Trimming left V 0 bases short and J 8 bases short, with 19 bases between. The CDR3 DNA sequence: TGCGCCAGCAGCCAAGACTGGGCGGTCACAAGGGCAGGGGAGCTGTTTTTT. Translating it yields CASSQDWAVTRAGELFF.

The chain links TRBV28 to TRBJ2-3; TRBD1 agrees at 9 bases. Germline values: CDR1 MDHEN, CDR2 SYDVKM. The CDR3 consists of 15 residues. The junction had 6 bases not matched to a gene; V was cut back by 5 bases and J by 3 bases. CDR3 in DNA: TGTGCCAGCAGTCCGATGGGACAGGGAACAGATACGCAGTATTTT. Protein product: CASSPMGQGTDTQYF.

The V and J genes are TRBV28 and TRBJ1-2; D uncertain. This CDR3 is 11 amino acids long. The V end lost 8 bases, the J end lost 2 bases, and 6 bases lay between the germline ends. Germline V gives CDR1 MDHEN, CDR2 SYDVKM. Written as DNA, the CDR3 is TGTGCCAGCGCGGTCAACTATGGCTACACCTTC. It translates to CASAVNYGYTF.

The genes are TRBV19 and TRBJ1-1; the match to TRBD1 covers 7 bases. Germline CDR1 and CDR2: LNHDA and SQIVND (reference sequence). This CDR3 region has 17 residues. V lost 4 bases to trimming and J lost 0 bases; unmatched junction nucleotides: 11. The CDR3 sequence is CASSNTIGTAMNTEAFF. CDR3 bases: TGTGCCAGTAGTAACACCATCGGGACAGCCATGAACACTGAAGCTTTCTTT. Full variable domain (outside the CDR3, taken from reference TRBV19 and TRBJ1-1): DGGITQSPKYLFRKEGQNVTLSCEQNLNHDAMYWYRQDPGQGLRLIYYSQIVNDFQKGDIAEGYSVSREKKESFPLTVTSAQKNPTAFYLCASSNTIGTAMNTEAFFGQGTRLTVV.

The gene calls are TRBV19 and TRBJ2-2; D is ambiguous. This CDR3 contains 14 residues. V was pared by 6 bases and J by 5 bases, with 13 bases between. Germline CDR1 and CDR2: LNHDA and SQIVND (reference sequence). CDR3 sequence (DNA): TGTGCCAGTAGCCCATCTAGTGTAACCGGGGAGCTGTTTTTT. Its translation: CASSPSSVTGELFF. Variable domain in full (rest from reference TRBV19 and TRBJ2-2): DGGITQSPKYLFRKEGQNVTLSCEQNLNHDAMYWYRQDPGQGLRLIYYSQIVNDFQKGDIAEGYSVSREKKESFPLTVTSAQKNPTAFYLCASSPSSVTGELFFGEGSRLTVL.

The V call is TRBV28, the J call TRBJ2-7, with D tentatively TRBD2 (6 bases). Germline V gene sequence: CDR1 MDHEN, CDR2 SYDVKM. There are 17 residues in the CDR3. V shed 6 bases and J shed 0 bases, with 21 bases lying between them. In nucleotides, the CDR3 is TGTGCCAGCAGCCCGGGCGGGGCAGGGTACGACTCCTACGAGCAGTACTTC. Translating it yields CASSPGGAGYDSYEQYF.